The rows below give T cell receptor beta chains drawn from one sample of a study of blood T cells in healthy people across ages. TCRdb ran MiXCR on the 5' RACE reads and lists one entry per CDR3 protein. The sample contains more than 1,400,000 distinct CDR3 sequences, approximately 42% of which appear only once. The material sequenced was blood. Receptor source: a woman in her late teens or twenties in good health. CDR3s include the opening cysteine and the closing phenylalanine or tryptophan. Part of the rows lack a size; the others show once, few, many or a class for expanded clones.

CDR3: CVAGGSSYNEQFF
V: TRBV29-1
size: NA
J: TRBJ2-1

CDR3: CASTVAGSYNEQFF
V: TRBV27
size: NA
J: TRBJ2-1

CDR3: CSARGLAGRSYF
V: TRBV20-1
size: NA
J: TRBJ2-7

CDR3: CASSLAGTGSYGYTF
V: TRBV5-5
size: few
J: TRBJ1-2

CDR3: CASSFSSGTSYNEQFF
V: TRBV11-1
size: NA
J: TRBJ2-1

CDR3: CASSLMSAAGDQPQHF
V: TRBV5-6
size: NA
J: TRBJ1-5

CDR3: CASSMQLGPAGYNSPLHF
V: TRBV11-2
size: NA
J: TRBJ1-6

CDR3: CASSEQIFYGYTF
V: TRBV7-9
size: NA
J: TRBJ1-2

CDR3: CASSEYPSGGYEQYF
V: TRBV6-1
size: NA
J: TRBJ2-7

CDR3: CASRFAQRQDSYNSPLHF
V: TRBV27
size: few
J: TRBJ1-6

CDR3: CASSLVGREPTDTQYF
V: TRBV7-2
size: NA
J: TRBJ2-3

CDR3: CASSSSSTSRVGTQYF
V: TRBV6-2/TRBV6-3
size: NA
J: TRBJ2-5

CDR3: CASSSLPSGNSIDTQYF
V: TRBV5-1
size: NA
J: TRBJ2-3

CDR3: CASGQGLNTEAFF
V: TRBV2
size: NA
J: TRBJ1-1

CDR3: CASSLAAILSSYEQYF
V: TRBV5-1
size: NA
J: NA

CDR3: CASSPYSDSGANVLTF
V: TRBV6-1
size: NA
J: TRBJ2-6

CDR3: CASSANTFSNYGYTF
V: TRBV25-1
size: NA
J: TRBJ1-2

CDR3: CAWRGQGRGNQPQHF
V: TRBV30
size: NA
J: TRBJ1-5

CDR3: CASASGQGEYEQYF
V: TRBV7-9
size: NA
J: TRBJ2-7

CDR3: CASSVGSISRGAETQYF
V: TRBV9
size: NA
J: NA

CDR3: CSAIVAGTNTGELFF
V: TRBV20-1
size: NA
J: TRBJ2-2

CDR3: CSVQLIGPYEQYF
V: TRBV29-1
size: few
J: TRBJ2-7

CDR3: CATNQKREANTGELFF
V: TRBV7-9
size: NA
J: TRBJ2-2

CDR3: CASSWDITSNQPQHF
V: TRBV5-1
size: NA
J: TRBJ1-5

CDR3: CATSDRRQLAKNIQYF
V: TRBV24-1
size: NA
J: TRBJ2-4

CDR3: CAQELVLRNSLSYEQYF
V: TRBV7-2
size: few
J: TRBJ2-7

CDR3: CASSYQGSGNTIYF
V: TRBV12-3/TRBV12-4
size: few
J: TRBJ1-3

CDR3: CASSQQNSGYTF
V: TRBV4-1
size: NA
J: TRBJ1-2

CDR3: CASIPTSTDTQYF
V: TRBV7-9
size: NA
J: TRBJ2-3

CDR3: CASSLAQTSGGAWNIQYF
V: TRBV13
size: NA
J: TRBJ2-4

CDR3: CATSRSVSEDNEQFF
V: TRBV15
size: NA
J: TRBJ2-1

CDR3: CASGLERATDTQYF
V: TRBV27
size: NA
J: TRBJ2-3

CDR3: CSVHRDTGELFF
V: TRBV29-1
size: few
J: TRBJ2-2

CDR3: CASSPPGGDLNEQYF
V: TRBV12-3/TRBV12-4
size: NA
J: TRBJ2-7

CDR3: CASSKVKGANEKLFF
V: TRBV21-1
size: few
J: TRBJ1-4

CDR3: CSSSRGTPGTGELFF
V: TRBV4-2
size: NA
J: TRBJ2-2

CDR3: CASSQDGTWNEKLFF
V: TRBV4-1
size: NA
J: TRBJ1-4

CDR3: CASSLSQGAGNQPQHF
V: TRBV27
size: NA
J: TRBJ1-5

CDR3: CASSEGVRGSGETQYF
V: TRBV25-1
size: NA
J: TRBJ2-5

CDR3: CASSLSQYF
V: TRBV12-3/TRBV12-4
size: few
J: TRBJ2-4